What follows describes a single T cell receptor beta chain. The entry originates in a study of Ad26.COV2.S vaccination and SARS-CoV-2 variants. Treatment in this sample: over 15 received Ad26.COV2.S at low or high dose, single or two shots; roughly five received placebo; per-sample allocation not given. Vaccine and placebo recipients were sampled on day 63 after the first injection. Profiling relied on immunoSEQ multiplex PCR, and the TCRdb table lists in-frame clones only, not all of them. The sample holds over 400,000 clones, nearly 90% seen once. This receptor was identified in a person aged 18-60 years who received the Ad26.COV2.S COVID-19 vaccine or a placebo. The sequencing here drew on peripheral blood, taken in a trial of Ad26.COV2.S vaccine versus placebo.

The CDR3 is CASSVAGPGNTIYF. CDR3 DNA: TGTGCCAGCAGCGTAGCAGGGCCGGGAAACACCATATATTTT. The rearrangement links TRBV9 to TRBJ1-3; a possible D gene is TRBD1 (5 bases). From germline, CDR1 is SGDLS and CDR2 YYNGEE. V was trimmed by 0 bases and J by 4 bases, leaving 8 bases between them. The CDR3 length is 14 residues.